The next 23 T cell receptor beta chains were all read from a single sample in a study of vaccination and CD4 T cells after COVID-19. Cultured CD4+ T cell DNA was sequenced using the Oncomine TCR Beta short-read assay. The source of extracted genomic DNA was cultured CD4+ T cells. MiXCR, applied by TCRdb to the PCR reads, yields one record per CDR3 protein. The table includes around 10,000 distinct CDR3 sequences, about 30% detected once. Treatment here: roughly 10-day PBMC culture with coronavirus spike peptide pools or control peptides (ViraFEST assay). Researchers collected the unexposed donor's CD4+ T cells before the COVID-19 pandemic (2011-2018). The antigens these receptors bind are not known. The specimen was CD4+ T cells from blood, cultured in vitro. The origin of the receptors is a human donor in good health.

By sample share, this clonotype is medium-sized. The V call is TRBV7-3, the J call TRBJ2-1, with a tentative D call TRBD2 (6 bases). Germline-derived CDR1 and CDR2 are SGHTA and FQGTGA. This CDR3 has 14 residues. V was trimmed by 5 bases and J by 6 bases, leaving 14 bases between them. The DNA of the CDR3 is TGTGCCAGCAGCGTCTTTAGCGGACCCAATGAGCAGTTCTTC. This translates into CASSVFSGPNEQFF.

The V gene is TRBV28, the J gene TRBJ2-1; no firm D call. Germline lookup yields CDR1 MDHEN and CDR2 SYDVKM. The CDR3 is 11 amino acids. Trimming removed 5 bases at V and 7 bases at J, with 6 bases between. Here the CDR3 DNA reads TGTGCCAGCAGTGCCCCGAATGAGCAGTTCTTC. Protein product: CASSAPNEQFF.

This clonotype was picked up a small number of times. The chain employs TRBV14 and TRBJ2-3; no firm D call. The CDR3 spans 16 residues. Germline V gives CDR1 SGHDN, CDR2 FVKESK. Trimming pared 0 bases from V and 6 bases from J, leaving 16 bases between. CDR3 DNA sequence: TGTGCCAGCAGCCAAGATGAGAGGTTTAGCCGGGATACGCAGTATTTT. Amino acid sequence: CASSQDERFSRDTQYF.

V is TRBV6-1 and J is TRBJ2-1; D remains ambiguous. This CDR3 is built from 14 residues. With 6 bases removed from V and 3 bases from J, the gap between germline ends came to 12 bases. Germline V gives CDR1 MNHNS, CDR2 SASEGT. The CDR3 DNA follows: TGTGCCAGCAGGGCCTGGCGGAGCTACAATGAGCAGTTCTTC. Translating gives CASRAWRSYNEQFF.

This clonotype was counted between two and nine times. J is TRBJ2-3 and V is TRBV20-1, with TRBD2 matching over 13 bases. Germline CDR1 reads DFQATT; CDR2 reads SNEGSKA (reference sequence). V lost 5 bases and J lost 0; bases outside the gene matches: 14. CDR3 size: 19 residues. CDR3 in amino acids: CSALGGGLAGVRSTDTQYF. In nucleotides, the CDR3 is TGCAGTGCTCTAGGGGGTGGACTAGCGGGAGTCCGCAGCACAGATACGCAGTATTTT.

About this clonotype itself: The junction shows a germline mismatch at one end, possibly a read error. The J gene is TRBJ2-1, the V gene TRBV20-1; D is unresolved. CDR1 is DFQATT, CDR2 SNEGSKA, per germline (reference sequence). This CDR3 is 14 amino acids long. CDR3 DNA: TGCGGTGCTAGAGCACCCTCGACCTACAATGAGCAGTTCTTC. Protein sequence: CGARAPSTYNEQFF.

This clonotype was detected only a few times. The rearrangement joins TRBV27 to TRBJ2-1, with D unclear. V was cut by 10 bases and J by 8 bases, with 18 bases left in between. The germline CDR1 and CDR2 sequences are MNHEY and SMNVEV (reference sequence). The CDR3 sequence is 13 residues long. The CDR3 reads CAIAPSFGHEQFF. The CDR3 DNA sequence: TGTGCCATCGCTCCAAGCTTTGGTCATGAGCAGTTCTTC.

In regard to this clonotype: This sequence may be a read error, since a much larger clone differs from it by one base. V gene TRBV6-2 or TRBV6-3 combines with J gene TRBJ1-5, with D possibly matching TRBD1 (5 bases). This CDR3 has 14 amino acids. The germline CDR1 and CDR2 sequences are MNHEY and SVGEGT. The CDR3 sequence: CASGYDSLNQPQHF. The CDR3 DNA is TGTGCCAGCGGTTACGACAGTCTCAATCAGCCCCAGCATTTT.

The rearrangement joins TRBV4-3 to TRBJ2-3; TRBD2 agrees at 7 bases. V dropped 4 bases and J dropped 0; count of bases not matched to a gene: 7. The germline V gene has CDR1 LGHNA and CDR2 YSLEER. The CDR3 spans 16 residues. The CDR3 bases are TGCGCCAGCAGCCTCTCGGGGACTACAAGCACAGATACGCAGTATTTT. This sequence encodes CASSLSGTTSTDTQYF.

This chain uses TRBV20-1 with TRBJ1-1; D remains ambiguous. The CDR3 runs 14 residues. V was clipped by 0 bases and J by 7 bases, with 15 bases between them. Germline V gene sequence: CDR1 DFQATT, CDR2 SNEGSKA (reference sequence). The CDR3 here is CSARDRRGFLEAFF. The CDR3 DNA reads as TGCAGTGCTAGAGACCGGAGAGGGTTTCTTGAAGCTTTCTTT.

The V and J genes are TRBV19 and TRBJ2-5; no clear D. The V gene's germline CDR1 is LNHDA and CDR2 SQIVND (reference sequence). Trimming pared 4 bases from V and 5 bases from J, leaving 8 bases between. This CDR3 spans 12 amino acids. The CDR3 sequence is CASSRGRETQYF. In DNA, the CDR3 is TGTGCCAGTAGTAGGGGTAGGGAGACCCAGTACTTC. Supplemented by reference TRBV19 and TRBJ2-5, the full variable domain reads DGGITQSPKYLFRKEGQNVTLSCEQNLNHDAMYWYRQDPGQGLRLIYYSQIVNDFQKGDIAEGYSVSREKKESFPLTVTSAQKNPTAFYLCASSRGRETQYFGPGTRLLVL.

The chain employs TRBV7-9 and TRBJ2-2, with D perhaps TRBD2 (5 bases). V was trimmed by 5 bases and J by 6 bases, leaving 16 bases between them. The CDR3 is 15 amino acids. Germline CDR1 reads SEHNR; CDR2 reads FQNEAQ (reference sequence). CDR3: CASSPPLAGAGELFF. The DNA of the CDR3 is TGTGCCAGCAGCCCCCCGCTAGCCGGCGCCGGGGAGCTGTTTTTT. The full variable domain, rest sourced from reference TRBV7-9 and TRBJ2-2, is DTGVSQNPRHKITKRGQNVTFRCDPISEHNRLYWYRQTLGQGPEFLTYFQNEAQLEKSRLLSDRFSAERPKGSFSTLEIQRTEQGDSAMYLCASSPPLAGAGELFFGEGSRLTVL.

This chain uses TRBV18 with TRBJ1-6, with TRBD1 identical over 7 bases. This CDR3 comprises 16 residues. In germline, CDR1 is KGHSH, CDR2 LQKENI. Trimming cost V 2 bases and J 8 bases; bases outside gene matches: 9. CDR3 residues: CASSPDGTAIYSPLHF. The CDR3 nucleotides read TGTGCCAGCTCACCAGACGGGACAGCTATCTATTCACCCCTCCACTTT. The variable domain in full, with the rest retrieved from reference TRBV18 and TRBJ1-6, is NAGVMQNPRHLVRRRGQEARLRCSPMKGHSHVYWYRQLPEEGLKFMVYLQKENIIDESGMPKERFSAEFPKEGPSILRIQQVVRGDSAAYFCASSPDGTAIYSPLHFGNGTRLTVT.

This clonotype was recorded a few times. The chain couples TRBV6-5 to TRBJ1-1, with 7 bases lining up with TRBD1. Per the germline V gene, CDR1 is MNHEY and CDR2 is SVGAGI. The CDR3 consists of 14 residues. V shed 4 bases, J shed 4 bases, and the junction held 6 bases outside the gene matches. This chain's CDR3 is CASSFDRVGTEAFF. The CDR3 nucleotides read TGTGCCAGCAGTTTCGACAGGGTGGGCACTGAAGCTTTCTTT.

The chain links TRBV27 to TRBJ2-3, with 8 bases that match TRBD2. Germline-derived CDR1 and CDR2 are MNHEY and SMNVEV (reference sequence). The CDR3 is 16 amino acids. Trimming took 9 bases from V and 0 from J; bases not matched to a gene: 11. The CDR3 region is CASSNLAGGSTDTQYF. CDR3 in DNA: TGTGCCAGTTCCAATCTAGCGGGTGGGAGCACAGATACGCAGTATTTT.

DNA for the CDR3: TGCAGCGCCACAAAATCTTTATCTCGAGAGACCCAGTACTTC. It codes for CSATKSLSRETQYF. J is TRBJ2-5 and V is TRBV29-1; no firm D call. V lost 7 bases to trimming and J lost 4 bases, with 19 bases between them. CDR1 and CDR2 from the germline V gene are SQVTM and ANQGSEA. The CDR3 totals 14 residues.

The V and J genes are TRBV14 and TRBJ2-7; unclear D gene. Trimming left V 0 bases short and J 7 bases short, with 10 bases between. This CDR3 spans 13 amino acids. Per germline, CDR1 SGHDN and CDR2 FVKESK. Written as DNA, the CDR3 is TGTGCCAGCAGCCAAGAGGGCAGGCGGGAGCAGTACTTC. Translating gives CASSQEGRREQYF.

The V and J genes are TRBV20-1 and TRBJ2-7; D is perhaps TRBD2 (6 bases). From germline, CDR1 is DFQATT and CDR2 SNEGSKA (reference sequence). V was pared by 7 bases and J by 1 base, with 8 bases between. The CDR3 runs 11 residues. The CDR3 bases are TGCAGTGTAGGGACTTCCTACGAGCAGTACTTC. It encodes CSVGTSYEQYF.

This clonotype showed up just a few times. This chain links TRBV7-2 with TRBJ1-6; 9 bases line up with TRBD1. Germline CDR1 is SGHTA and CDR2 is FQGNSA. CDR3 size: 15 residues. V was clipped by 4 bases and J by 7 bases; unmatched bases: 5. This chain's CDR3 is CASSSGQGQNSPLHF. The CDR3 bases are TGTGCCAGCAGCTCGGGACAGGGTCAAAATTCACCCCTCCACTTT.

The V call is TRBV7-2, the J call TRBJ2-5; 7 bases are a match to TRBD2. With 3 bases clipped from V and 5 bases from J, the junction kept 6 bases outside the gene matches. CDR3 length: 14 residues. Germline CDR1 and CDR2: SGHTA and FQGNSA. This CDR3 is CASSLGNGGETQYF. The CDR3 bases are TGTGCCAGCAGCTTGGGTAACGGGGGGGAGACCCAGTACTTC. Supplemented by reference TRBV7-2 and TRBJ2-5, the full variable domain reads GAGVSQSPSNKVTEKGKDVELRCDPISGHTALYWYRQSLGQGLEFLIYFQGNSAPDKSGLPSDRFSAERTGGSVSTLTIQRTQQEDSAVYLCASSLGNGGETQYFGPGTRLLVL.

This clonotype was recorded a few times. The chain uses TRBV28 and TRBJ2-2; 9 bases agree with TRBD2. Germline V gene sequence: CDR1 MDHEN, CDR2 SYDVKM. This CDR3 contains 15 residues. V lost 7 bases to trimming and J lost 2 bases; unmatched junction nucleotides: 5. The CDR3 region has the DNA TGTGCCAGCAAAATAGCGGGGGTAAACACCGGGGAGCTGTTTTTT. Its translation: CASKIAGVNTGELFF.

The chain is built from TRBV6-1 and TRBJ1-5, with TRBD1 matching over 7 bases. The J segment lost 6 bases and the V segment lost 1 base, leaving 9 bases of the junction unmatched. Looked up from germline, CDR1 is MNHNS and CDR2 is SASEGT. This CDR3 is 16 amino acids long. Here the CDR3 DNA reads TGTGCCAGCAGTGAAGGTCGACAGGGTCGGGGTCAGCCCCAGCATTTT. Translating it yields CASSEGRQGRGQPQHF.

The rearrangement uses TRBV6-2 or TRBV6-3 and TRBJ2-1, with 7 bases fitting TRBD2. CDR3 length: 15 amino acids. With 0 bases clipped from V and 3 bases from J, the junction kept 2 bases outside the gene matches. Germline V CDR1 and CDR2: MNHEY, SVGEGT. The DNA of the CDR3 is TGTGCCAGCAGTTACTCGGGGGGGGACTACAATGAGCAGTTCTTC. Amino acids: CASSYSGGDYNEQFF.